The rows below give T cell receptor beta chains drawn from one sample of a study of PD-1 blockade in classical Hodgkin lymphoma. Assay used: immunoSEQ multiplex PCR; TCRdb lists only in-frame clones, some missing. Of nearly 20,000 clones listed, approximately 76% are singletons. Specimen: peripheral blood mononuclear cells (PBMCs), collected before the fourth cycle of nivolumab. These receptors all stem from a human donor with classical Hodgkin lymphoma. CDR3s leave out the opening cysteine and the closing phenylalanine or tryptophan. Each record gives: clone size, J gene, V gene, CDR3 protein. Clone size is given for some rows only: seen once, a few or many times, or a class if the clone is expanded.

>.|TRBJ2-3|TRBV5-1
ASSSQGVADTQY
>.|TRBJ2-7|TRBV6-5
ASSYTGQAYEQY
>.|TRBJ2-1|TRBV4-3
ASSQGRRASYNEQF
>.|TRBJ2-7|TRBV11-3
ASSPDRETYEQY
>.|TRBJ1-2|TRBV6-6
ASSYSRLGNYGYT
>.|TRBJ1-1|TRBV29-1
SVESMTGRSNTEAF
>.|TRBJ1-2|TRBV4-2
ASSPGTGGGYGYT
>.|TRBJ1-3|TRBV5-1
ASSLVGDTIY
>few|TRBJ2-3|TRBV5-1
ASSSGPRTDTQY
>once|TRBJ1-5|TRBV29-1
SVRRGEGQPQH